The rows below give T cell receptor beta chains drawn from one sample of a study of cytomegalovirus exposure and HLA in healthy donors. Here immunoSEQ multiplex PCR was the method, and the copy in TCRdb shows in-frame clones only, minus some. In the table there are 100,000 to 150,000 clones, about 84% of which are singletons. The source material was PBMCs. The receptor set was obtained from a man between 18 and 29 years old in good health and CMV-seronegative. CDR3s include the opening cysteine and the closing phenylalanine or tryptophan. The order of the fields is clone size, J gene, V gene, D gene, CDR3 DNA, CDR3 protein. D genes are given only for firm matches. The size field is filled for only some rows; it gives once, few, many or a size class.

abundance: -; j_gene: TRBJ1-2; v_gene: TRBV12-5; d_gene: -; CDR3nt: TGTGCTAGTGGCGAACAACAAGCGACGGGGAGTTTTAACTATGGCTACACCTTC; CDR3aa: CASGEQQATGSFNYGYTF
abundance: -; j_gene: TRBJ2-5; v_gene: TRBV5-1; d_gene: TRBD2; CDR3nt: TGCGCCAGCAGCGAGCTTGGAAACGGGGGGTACCAAGAGACCCAGTACTTC; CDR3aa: CASSELGNGGYQETQYF
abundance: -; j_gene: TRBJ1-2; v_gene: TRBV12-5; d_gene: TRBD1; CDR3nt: TGTGCTAGTGGTTTTCCTTCTTCCGGACAGGGGGCGTTGGATGGCTACACCTTC; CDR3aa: CASGFPSSGQGALDGYTF
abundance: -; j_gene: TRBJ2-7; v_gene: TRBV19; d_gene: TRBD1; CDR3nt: TGTGCCAGTAGTATTACGATCATGGGACAGGGGGACCACGAGCAGTACTTC; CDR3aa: CASSITIMGQGDHEQYF
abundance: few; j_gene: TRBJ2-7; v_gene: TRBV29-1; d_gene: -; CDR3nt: TGCAGCGTTGCTCAGGGGTCCTACGAGCAGTACTTC; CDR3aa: CSVAQGSYEQYF
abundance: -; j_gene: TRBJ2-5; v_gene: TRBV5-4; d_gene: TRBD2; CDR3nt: TGTGCCAGCAGCTTGGAGGGTCTAGCGGGGGCGCGGGAGACCCAGTACTTC; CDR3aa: CASSLEGLAGARETQYF
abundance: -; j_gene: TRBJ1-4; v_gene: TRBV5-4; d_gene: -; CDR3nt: TGTGCCAGCAGCGGCCGGGACAAGGGCGATGAAAAACTGTTTTTT; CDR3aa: CASSGRDKGDEKLFF
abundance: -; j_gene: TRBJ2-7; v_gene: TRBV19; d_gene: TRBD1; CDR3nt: TGTGCCAGTCGACAGGGATGGGGGTGGGACGAGCAGTACTTC; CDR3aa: CASRQGWGWDEQYF
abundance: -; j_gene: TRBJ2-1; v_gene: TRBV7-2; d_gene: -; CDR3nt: TGTGCCAGCAGCCCACCAGGACGGGAGACCTACAATGAGCAGTTCTTC; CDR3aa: CASSPPGRETYNEQFF
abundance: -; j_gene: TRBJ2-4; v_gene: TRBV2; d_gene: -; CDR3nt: TGTGCCAGCAGTGACGCCGGGACACTCCTAGCCAAAAACATTCAGTACTTC; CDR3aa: CASSDAGTLLAKNIQYF
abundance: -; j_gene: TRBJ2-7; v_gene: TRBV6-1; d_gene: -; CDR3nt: TGTGCCAGCACGGTCGCCTACGAGCAGTACTTC; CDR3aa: CASTVAYEQYF
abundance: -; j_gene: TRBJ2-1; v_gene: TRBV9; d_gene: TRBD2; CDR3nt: TGTGCCAGCAGTGCCCTCGGGCTAGCGGGAGCGCCTAGGGGTATAGAGCAGTTCTTC; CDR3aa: CASSALGLAGAPRGIEQFF